This TCR beta chain is from a study of shared clonotypes between healthy human individuals. This table comes from immunoSEQ multiplex PCR, and its TCRdb copy is limited to in-frame clones, with some not included. The table has about 680,000 clones, 73% seen once. This clone was detected only a few times. There are 16 residues in the CDR3. J was trimmed by 5 bases and V by 0 bases; bases with no gene match: 6. Germline V gene lookup returns CDR1 SGHRS and CDR2 YFSETQ. Material for sequencing was memory CD4+ T cells sorted from blood. As to subset: CD45RA-negative fraction. The chain employs TRBV5-1 and TRBJ2-1; TRBD1 aligns across 9 bases. The receptor's source is a woman in her twenties or thirties in good health. The CDR3 region is CASSLAPGTGNNEQFF. The CDR3 DNA is TGCGCCAGCAGCTTGGCCCCCGGGACAGGGAACAATGAGCAGTTCTTC.